This T cell receptor (beta chain) was found in a study of OX40 agonist ivuxolimab in advanced cancers. Study summary: Each patient was given ivuxolimab into a vein every 2 weeks, at 0.01 to 10 mg/kg.

Germline-derived CDR1 and CDR2 are SGHDN and FVKESK. Trimming stripped 2 bases from V and 14 bases from J, with 13 bases between. The CDR3 totals 12 residues. TCRdb's table, derived via immunoSEQ multiplex PCR, lists solely in-frame clones and lacks some. The sample has tens of thousands of clones; less than 90% are singletons. This sequence was found in an adult with an advanced solid tumor such as melanoma, head and neck, liver or kidney cancer. The chain recombines TRBV14 with TRBJ2-4, with D tentatively TRBD1 (6 bases). This specimen consisted of CD4+ or CD8+ T cells sorted from blood, obtained in a trial of the OX40 agonist ivuxolimab. In DNA, the CDR3 is TGTGCCAGCAGCCAACTTGGGACATCTAAGTACTTC. Protein product: CASSQLGTSKYF.